Shown below are 4 T cell receptor beta chains from a single sample sequenced in a study of blood T cell repertoires in COVID-19. Profiled with immunoSEQ multiplex PCR; TCRdb holds only in-frame clones, not every one. This sample has about 190,000 clones, with approximately 86% found just once. The sequenced material came from peripheral blood. These receptors came from a man aged 30 to 39 with acute or convalescent COVID-19.

The chain uses TRBV7-3 and TRBJ1-5; no clear D. Germline V gene data show CDR1 as SGHTA and CDR2 as FQGTGA. The V gene lost 5 bases and the J gene lost 8 bases, with 7 bases spanning the gap. CDR3 length: 11 residues. As DNA, the CDR3 is TGTGCCAGCAGCCCCTCTAAGCCCCAGCATTTT. Translation gives CASSPSKPQHF.

The V call is TRBV5-1, the J call TRBJ1-1; a weak D match, TRBD1 (6 bases). The V gene lost 3 bases and the J gene lost 4 bases, with 16 bases spanning the gap. The germline V gene encodes CDR1 SGHRS and CDR2 YFSETQ. The CDR3 consists of 15 residues. The CDR3 reads CASSSGPTGPTEAFF. The CDR3 coding sequence is TGCGCCAGCAGCTCGGGACCGACAGGACCCACTGAAGCTTTCTTT.

This chain connects TRBV19 to TRBJ2-3, with D tentatively TRBD1 (6 bases). The CDR3 is 15 amino acids. Germline values: CDR1 LNHDA, CDR2 SQIVND (reference sequence). V dropped 6 bases and J dropped 2 bases, with 15 bases sitting between them. The CDR3 reads CASSLGAIHTDTQYF. CDR3 DNA: TGTGCCAGTAGCTTGGGGGCTATCCACACAGATACGCAGTATTTT.

V and J are TRBV19 and TRBJ1-6; the D is unclear. V dropped 1 base and J dropped 7 bases, with 8 bases sitting between them. CDR3 length: 14 amino acids. Germline lookup yields CDR1 LNHDA and CDR2 SQIVND (reference sequence). CDR3 sequence reads: CASSIGPMNSPLHF. The CDR3 nucleotides read TGTGCCAGTAGTATAGGGCCGATGAATTCACCCCTCCACTTT. Full variable domain (rest looked up from reference TRBV19 and TRBJ1-6): DGGITQSPKYLFRKEGQNVTLSCEQNLNHDAMYWYRQDPGQGLRLIYYSQIVNDFQKGDIAEGYSVSREKKESFPLTVTSAQKNPTAFYLCASSIGPMNSPLHFGNGTRLTVT.